These 25 T cell receptor beta chains originate from one sample sequenced in a study of control samples from healthy donors and cancer patients. The protocol was immunoSEQ multiplex PCR, while the TCRdb copy is restricted to in-frame clones and leaves out a portion. The table includes about 73,000 clones, roughly 84% detected once. Source material: blood. The receptors shown here come from a woman between 50 and 59 years old in good health.

V is TRBV7-9 and J is TRBJ2-7; 9 bases match TRBD1. V dropped 4 bases and J dropped 2; count of bases not matched to a gene: 6. CDR1 is SEHNR, CDR2 FQNEAQ, per germline (reference sequence). There are 15 residues in the CDR3. In nucleotides, the CDR3 is TGTGCCAGCAGCTCTGGGACAGGGCTCGCCTACGAGCAGTACTTC. Translation: CASSSGTGLAYEQYF.

The rearrangement uses TRBV5-6 and TRBJ1-2, with D perhaps matching TRBD1 (5 bases). CDR1 and CDR2 (germline): SGHDT, YYEEEE. CDR3 length equals 16 residues. Trimming removed 3 bases at V and 1 base at J, with 16 bases between. The CDR3 DNA is TGTGCCAGCAGCTCGGGCTGGGGCAACTTTAACTATGGCTACACCTTC. The encoded protein is CASSSGWGNFNYGYTF. Combining the CDR3 with reference TRBV5-6 and TRBJ1-2 gives the whole variable domain DAGVTQSPTHLIKTRGQQVTLRCSPKSGHDTVSWYQQALGQGPQFIFQYYEEEERQRGNFPDRFSGHQFPNYSSELNVNALLLGDSALYLCASSSGWGNFNYGYTFGSGTRLTVV.

The V gene is TRBV18, the J gene TRBJ1-2; D is undetermined. The CDR3 is 13 residues long. The germline CDR1 and CDR2 sequences are KGHSH and LQKENI. Trimming took 5 bases from V and 8 from J, leaving 15 bases between them. Here the CDR3 reads CASSAGSGSGYTF. As DNA, the CDR3 is TGTGCCAGCTCAGCCGGATCCGGAAGCGGCTACACCTTC.

This chain's CDR3 is CASTLAGYNEQFF. The CDR3 coding sequence is TGTGCCAGCACCCTAGCGGGGTACAATGAGCAGTTCTTC. The V and J genes are TRBV5-6 and TRBJ2-1; 9 bases agree with TRBD2. Trimming removed 6 bases from V and 4 bases from J; junction bases left unmatched: 2. The CDR3 sequence is 13 residues long. Germline V gives CDR1 SGHDT, CDR2 YYEEEE.

The chain joins TRBV19 to TRBJ2-1, with 13 positions matching TRBD2. The CDR3 sequence is 15 residues long. Germline V gene sequence: CDR1 LNHDA, CDR2 SQIVND (reference sequence). After removal of 6 bases from V and 9 bases from J, the junction contained 8 bases not matched to a gene. As DNA, the CDR3 is TGTGCCAGTAGCACTGGACTAGCGGGAGTCCCTGAGCAGTTCTTC. Its translation: CASSTGLAGVPEQFF.

The chain recombines TRBV7-9 with TRBJ2-3, with D possibly called TRBD1 or TRBD2 (5 bases each). The CDR3 loop spans 15 amino acids. Trimming left V 4 bases short and J 4 bases short, with 15 bases between. The germline V gene encodes CDR1 SEHNR and CDR2 FQNEAQ (reference sequence). The CDR3 sequence is CASSSFIMGADTQYF. In nucleotides, the CDR3 is TGTGCCAGCAGCTCCTTTATTATGGGGGCAGATACGCAGTATTTT.

J is TRBJ2-3 and V is TRBV2; 8 bases agree with TRBD1. J gave up 3 bases and V 5 bases, and 4 bases lay outside the gene matches. The germline V gene has CDR1 SNHLY and CDR2 FYNNEI. The CDR3 is 14 residues long. This CDR3 is CASSFQGATDTQYF. The CDR3 bases are TGTGCCAGCAGTTTTCAGGGGGCGACAGATACGCAGTATTTT.

In DNA form, the CDR3 reads TGTGCCAGCAGCCAAGTTCTGGGCCGCACCGGGGAGCTGTTTTTT. Its protein product is CASSQVLGRTGELFF. The chain uses TRBV3-1 (or the pseudogene TRBV3-2) and TRBJ2-2; D gene uncertain. This CDR3 spans 15 amino acids. Looked up from germline, CDR1 is LGHDT and CDR2 is YNNKEL (reference sequence). Trimming stripped 1 base from V and 4 bases from J, with 10 bases between.

CDR3 in amino acids: CASSQDWREAATDTQYF. The DNA of the CDR3 is TGCGCCAGCAGTCAAGATTGGCGGGAGGCCGCCACAGATACGCAGTATTTT. This chain links TRBV23-1 with TRBJ2-3; 8 nucleotides line up with TRBD2. TRBV23-1 is reported as an ORF; its role is uncertain. Unmatched junction bases numbered 9, after V lost 2 bases and J lost 2 bases. This CDR3 is 17 amino acids long.

This clone was found a few times. The chain recombines TRBV14 with TRBJ2-7, with D possibly called TRBD1 or TRBD2 (6 bases each). Germline CDR1 SGHDN, CDR2 FVKESK. V lost 1 base to trimming and J lost 6 bases, with 16 bases between them. CDR3 length: 15 amino acids. CDR3 amino acids: CASSQGGAGRGEQYF. The CDR3 region has the DNA TGTGCCAGCAGCCAAGGGGGGGCAGGGAGAGGCGAGCAGTACTTC. Full variable domain (outside the CDR3, taken from reference TRBV14 and TRBJ2-7): EAGVTQFPSHSVIEKGQTVTLRCDPISGHDNLYWYRRVMGKEIKFLLHFVKESKQDESGMPNNRFLAERTGGTYSTLKVQPAELEDSGVYFCASSQGGAGRGEQYFGPGTRLTVT.

The rearrangement joins TRBV5-1 to TRBJ1-1; D not certain. The CDR3 is made up of 15 amino acids. Trimming left V 4 bases short and J 2 bases short, with 15 bases between. Germline V gives CDR1 SGHRS, CDR2 YFSETQ. The DNA for the CDR3 is TGCGCCAGCAGCATACAACCGACGGGTAACACTGAAGCTTTCTTT. It codes for CASSIQPTGNTEAFF.

The rearrangement joins TRBV5-1 to TRBJ1-4; D might be TRBD1 (5 bases). Trimming removed 4 bases at V and 7 bases at J, with 14 bases between. The V gene's germline CDR1 is SGHRS and CDR2 YFSETQ. The CDR3 sequence is 14 residues long. CDR3 DNA: TGCGCCAGCAGCCCTGGGGGAAGAAGTGAAAAACTGTTTTTT. This sequence encodes CASSPGGRSEKLFF.

V and J are TRBV20-1 and TRBJ2-1, with no clear D. The CDR3 is 13 amino acids. Germline assignment: CDR1 DFQATT and CDR2 SNEGSKA (reference sequence). Trimming removed 3 bases from V and 4 bases from J, with 10 bases in between. DNA for the CDR3: TGCAGTGCTAGTCAAACAGATTACAATGAGCAGTTCTTC. Its protein product is CSASQTDYNEQFF.

The chain joins TRBV6-5 to TRBJ2-3; no reliable D call. Germline CDR1 is MNHEY and CDR2 is SVGAGI. The length of the CDR3 is 13 residues. V was cut by 6 bases and J by 0 bases, with 7 bases left in between. The CDR3 coding sequence is TGTGCCAGCAGAAAGGACAGCACAGATACGCAGTATTTT. Translation gives CASRKDSTDTQYF.

The chain is built from TRBV18 and TRBJ1-1, with 9 bases aligning to TRBD1. V dropped 1 base and J dropped 2; count of bases not matched to a gene: 2. Looked up from germline, CDR1 is KGHSH and CDR2 is LQKENI. The CDR3 is 15 amino acids. CDR3 loop: CASSPQGQGNTEAFF. In DNA form, the CDR3 reads TGTGCCAGCTCACCACAGGGACAGGGCAACACTGAAGCTTTCTTT.

The chain couples TRBV5-1 to TRBJ2-2; 8 positions match TRBD2. Losses at the gene ends were 2 bases for V and 1 base for J; bases not matched to a gene: 4. Germline V gene lookup returns CDR1 SGHRS and CDR2 YFSETQ. CDR3 length: 16 residues. CDR3: CASSLGLAGNTGELFF. DNA of the CDR3: TGCGCCAGCAGCTTAGGGCTAGCGGGGAACACCGGGGAGCTGTTTTTT.

V is TRBV5-4 and J is TRBJ1-2; D possibly corresponds to TRBD1 (6 bases). V was clipped by 0 bases and J by 7 bases, with 10 bases between them. CDR3 length equals 13 residues. Germline V CDR1 and CDR2: SGHNT, YYREEE (reference sequence). The CDR3 nucleotides are TGTGCCAGCAGCTTGGGTGGGGGCCGTGGCTACACCTTC. This sequence encodes CASSLGGGRGYTF.

The chain couples TRBV6-5 to TRBJ1-4; a weak D match, TRBD1 (6 bases). V shed 6 bases and J shed 8 bases, with 16 bases lying between them. CDR1 MNHEY and CDR2 SVGAGI come from the germline V gene. This CDR3 contains 14 residues. CDR3 bases: TGTGCCAGCAGACCACAGGGAGTGCGCGAAAAACTGTTTTTT. Its protein is CASRPQGVREKLFF.

V usage is TRBV19 and J usage is TRBJ2-2; 9 positions agree with TRBD1. In germline, CDR1 is LNHDA, CDR2 SQIVND (reference sequence). Trimming took 1 base from V and 6 from J; bases not matched to a gene: 3. The CDR3 spans 15 residues. The CDR3: CASSIGGTGPGELFF. The CDR3 DNA reads TGTGCCAGTAGTATAGGCGGGACAGGGCCCGGGGAGCTGTTTTTT.

The chain employs TRBV5-1 and TRBJ1-2, with D perhaps TRBD1 (6 bases). The CDR3 is 13 residues long. Trimming took off 0 bases at V and 3 bases at J, with 6 bases between the two ends. The germline V gene has CDR1 SGHRS and CDR2 YFSETQ. The CDR3 DNA reads TGCGCCAGCAGCTTGGACAGGGACTATGGCTACACCTTC. The encoded protein is CASSLDRDYGYTF.

The chain carries TRBV6-1 and TRBJ1-2; D is unresolved. This CDR3 has 12 residues. Germline V gives CDR1 MNHNS, CDR2 SASEGT. V was shortened by 1 base and J by 2 bases, with 2 bases between the two germline ends. In DNA form, the CDR3 reads TGTGCCAGCAGTGAAGGGAACTATGGCTACACCTTC. It codes for CASSEGNYGYTF.

V usage is TRBV5-6 and J usage is TRBJ2-4, with 8 bases identical to TRBD2. CDR1 is SGHDT, CDR2 YYEEEE, per germline. The CDR3 is made up of 15 amino acids. V shed 5 bases, J shed 1 base, and the junction held 5 bases outside the gene matches. The CDR3: CASSLLAGAKNIQYF. DNA for the CDR3: TGTGCCAGCAGTCTATTAGCGGGGGCCAAAAACATTCAGTACTTC. The whole variable domain, remainder taken from reference TRBV5-6 and TRBJ2-4, is DAGVTQSPTHLIKTRGQQVTLRCSPKSGHDTVSWYQQALGQGPQFIFQYYEEEERQRGNFPDRFSGHQFPNYSSELNVNALLLGDSALYLCASSLLAGAKNIQYFGAGTRLSVL.

The chain uses TRBV29-1 and TRBJ2-7; D not certain. Deletions cut 3 bases from V and 2 bases from J, with 5 bases between. The CDR3 contains 11 residues. Germline V gene data show CDR1 as SQVTM and CDR2 as ANQGSEA. The CDR3 loop is CSVDVAYEQYF. CDR3 coding DNA: TGCAGCGTTGACGTAGCCTACGAGCAGTACTTC.

This clone was counted once. The chain is built from TRBV28 and TRBJ1-5; TRBD1 is a possible D gene (5 bases). Between the trimmed V and J ends, which lost 8 bases and 0 bases, there was a span of 8 bases. Germline CDR1 is MDHEN and CDR2 is SYDVKM. The CDR3 sequence is 13 residues long. The CDR3 DNA reads TGTGCCAGCTCGGGGGATAGCAATCAGCCCCAGCATTTT. It is translated as CASSGDSNQPQHF.

This clone was recorded a few times. For the CDR3, the DNA is TGTGCCAGCTCACTCAGGGATACTGGAAACACCATATATTTT. Protein product: CASSLRDTGNTIYF. The chain carries TRBV18 and TRBJ1-3; a weak D match, TRBD1 (5 bases). Per germline, CDR1 KGHSH and CDR2 LQKENI. This CDR3 has 14 amino acids. Deletions cut 4 bases from V and 2 bases from J, with 9 bases between.